What follows describes a single TCR beta chain. Trimming took off 1 base at V and 5 bases at J, with 11 bases between the two ends. This CDR3 comprises 14 residues. In germline, CDR1 is SEHNR, CDR2 FQNEAQ (reference sequence). The record originates from a study of blood T cell repertoires in COVID-19. On the study more broadly: Sources were T cells, B-cell-depleted T cells, or PBMCs; the material itself was cDNA or gDNA.

Recruitment covered about two dozen US areas and drew participants whose ages spanned roughly 18 to 100 years. Participants were placed into cohorts based on the clinical history they reported. Sequenced by immunoSEQ multiplex PCR; TCRdb stores in-frame clones only, minus some. Counted here are 290,000 or so clones, about 90% occurring once; the ten biggest clones make up approximately 4%. The chain joins TRBV7-9 to TRBJ2-5; D remains ambiguous. The source material was PBMCs or T cells enriched from blood (not recorded which). The TCR originated in a woman aged 18 to 35 with acute COVID-19. CDR3 coding DNA: TGTGCCAGCAGCTTAGAGAGGCTCCAGGAGACCCAGTACTTC. Translating it yields CASSLERLQETQYF.